The 20 T cell receptor beta chains reported below all come from one sample, sequenced in a study of T cell repertoires in cytomegalovirus infection. TCRdb recomputed calls from the reads with MiXCR, one row per CDR3 protein. The data contain 110,000 to 150,000 distinct CDR3 sequences, 32% of them singletons. These receptors' targets are unknown. Source: CD8+ T cells from cultured PBMCs, taken from culture after CMV antigen stimulation. The receptors stem from a human donor in good health (CMV status not recorded). Some clones in this sample may be carry-over from other donors' samples.

The chain has TRBV3-1 and TRBJ2-7, with no clear D. CDR3 length equals 13 residues. The V end was cut by 4 bases, the J end by 0 bases, with 7 bases between. Germline CDR1 and CDR2: LGHDT and YNNKEL (reference sequence). CDR3: CASSLDTSYEQYF. The CDR3 bases are TGTGCCAGCAGCCTAGATACCTCCTACGAGCAGTACTTC.

This rearrangement joins TRBV6-2 or TRBV6-3 to TRBJ2-7; 10 nucleotides match TRBD1. With V trimmed by 6 bases and J by 2 bases, 7 bases remained unmatched. Germline V CDR1 and CDR2: MNHEY, SVGEGT. CDR3 length equals 15 residues. The CDR3 here is CASRSTGQGTYEQYF. In nucleotides, the CDR3 is TGTGCCAGCAGGAGTACGGGACAGGGGACCTACGAGCAGTACTTC.

V gene TRBV28 combines with J gene TRBJ2-1; D may be TRBD1 or TRBD2 (5 bases each). The length of the CDR3 is 14 residues. Trimming cost V 5 bases and J 3 bases, with 11 bases left between them. Germline CDR1 and CDR2: MDHEN and SYDVKM. This CDR3 reads CASSRGPGYNEQFF. For the CDR3, the DNA is TGTGCCAGCAGTCGGGGACCAGGCTACAATGAGCAGTTCTTC.

The chain uses TRBV5-1 and TRBJ1-1, with D unresolved. This CDR3 has 13 amino acids. Trimming removed 4 bases from V and 2 bases from J, with 9 bases in between. The V gene's germline CDR1 is SGHRS and CDR2 YFSETQ. The CDR3, as DNA: TGCGCCAGCAGCCCGCTTGCCAACACTGAAGCTTTCTTT. Its protein product is CASSPLANTEAFF.

V usage is TRBV7-2 and J usage is TRBJ2-1; 8 nucleotides match TRBD2. The CDR3 sequence is 17 residues long. From germline, CDR1 is SGHTA and CDR2 FQGNSA. The junction had 8 bases not matched to a gene; V was cut back by 2 bases and J by 2 bases. The CDR3 DNA is TGTGCCAGCAGCTTATGGCTACGGGGGGGCCCCTACAATGAGCAGTTCTTC. This gives the protein CASSLWLRGGPYNEQFF.

At least ten counts were recorded for this clonotype. The chain employs TRBV19 and TRBJ2-1; D uncertain. The CDR3 has 13 amino acids. Germline assignment: CDR1 LNHDA and CDR2 SQIVND (reference sequence). Deletions cut 5 bases from V and 5 bases from J, with 10 bases between. The CDR3, as DNA: TGTGCCAGTAGTTACGACCTGGACAATGAGCAGTTCTTC. It specifies CASSYDLDNEQFF. The complete variable domain, with remaining parts taken from reference TRBV19 and TRBJ2-1, reads DGGITQSPKYLFRKEGQNVTLSCEQNLNHDAMYWYRQDPGQGLRLIYYSQIVNDFQKGDIAEGYSVSREKKESFPLTVTSAQKNPTAFYLCASSYDLDNEQFFGPGTRLTVL.

The chain combines TRBV6-6 with TRBJ2-1; D not resolved. There are 13 residues in the CDR3. Germline CDR1 MNHNY, CDR2 SVGAGI (reference sequence). Trimming pared 2 bases from V and 6 bases from J, leaving 8 bases between. The CDR3: CASSYTLSNEQFF. The CDR3 DNA is TGTGCCAGCAGTTACACACTGTCCAATGAGCAGTTCTTC.

A single count supports this clonotype. The gene calls are TRBV29-1 and TRBJ2-5; D not certain. The CDR3 sequence is 13 residues long. The germline V gene has CDR1 SQVTM and CDR2 ANQGSEA. The germline V and J ends were trimmed by 2 bases and 0 bases, with 7 bases remaining between them. The CDR3 reads CSVEWWDQETQYF. Here the CDR3 DNA reads TGCAGCGTTGAATGGTGGGACCAAGAGACCCAGTACTTC.

The CDR3 spells CASSFDVGVGTEAFF. Written as DNA, the CDR3 is TGTGCCAGCAGTTTTGACGTAGGGGTCGGCACTGAAGCTTTCTTT. This chain uses TRBV27 with TRBJ1-1; D is perhaps TRBD1 (5 bases). This CDR3 is built from 15 residues. V lost 3 bases to trimming and J lost 4 bases, with 15 bases between them. In germline, CDR1 is MNHEY, CDR2 SMNVEV (reference sequence).

This clonotype showed up just a few times. This rearrangement joins TRBV4-1 to TRBJ2-3; 12 positions match TRBD2. V lost 1 base to trimming and J lost 6 bases; unmatched junction nucleotides: 14. In germline, CDR1 is MGHRA, CDR2 YSYEKL. The CDR3 length is 19 residues. The CDR3 loop reads CASSQVGPRTSGARDTQYF. CDR3 nucleotide sequence: TGCGCCAGCAGCCAAGTGGGGCCCAGGACTAGCGGGGCACGGGATACGCAGTATTTT.

J is TRBJ2-1 and V is TRBV24-1; tentatively, D is TRBD2 (7 bases). This CDR3 spans 17 amino acids. Trimming took 3 bases from V and 7 from J, leaving 21 bases between them. Germline CDR1 KGHDR, CDR2 SFDVKD. The CDR3 sequence: CATSDRPLGGLRNEQFF. In nucleotides, the CDR3 is TGTGCCACCAGTGATCGCCCCCTCGGGGGGCTCAGAAATGAGCAGTTCTTC.

The chain employs TRBV6-1 and TRBJ2-7, with D tentatively TRBD1 or TRBD2 (5 bases each). The CDR3 sequence is 15 residues long. Germline loops: CDR1 MNHNS, CDR2 SASEGT. V dropped 5 bases and J dropped 5 bases, with 19 bases sitting between them. The DNA of the CDR3 is TGTGCCAGCAGTTCGTCCGGGACCACCTTTGACGAGCAGTACTTC. It specifies CASSSSGTTFDEQYF.

A few counts support this clonotype. The rearrangement joins TRBV19 to TRBJ1-2; TRBD1 might be the D (5 bases). The germline V gene has CDR1 LNHDA and CDR2 SQIVND (reference sequence). The V gene lost 3 bases and the J gene lost 3 bases, with 11 bases spanning the gap. The CDR3 length is 14 residues. The CDR3 nucleotides read TGTGCCAGTAGTATTACCGGGACGGACTATGGCTACACCTTC. The encoded protein is CASSITGTDYGYTF.

V is TRBV14 and J is TRBJ2-1, with a possible D match to TRBD2 (6 bases). Trimming took 3 bases from V and 2 from J, leaving 17 bases between them. Germline values: CDR1 SGHDN, CDR2 FVKESK. The CDR3 covers 17 residues. CDR3 loop: CASSHPGGTGPYNEQFF. CDR3 sequence (DNA): TGTGCCAGCAGCCATCCTGGGGGGACGGGCCCCTACAATGAGCAGTTCTTC.

There are many counts of this clonotype. The J gene is TRBJ1-2, the V gene TRBV27; 10 positions agree with TRBD1. There are 15 residues in the CDR3. The germline CDR1 and CDR2 sequences are MNHEY and SMNVEV (reference sequence). After removal of 5 bases from V and 4 bases from J, the junction contained 7 bases not matched to a gene. The CDR3 is CASSDPGQGFYGYTF. As DNA, the CDR3 is TGTGCCAGCAGTGATCCGGGACAGGGGTTCTATGGCTACACCTTC.

The chain joins TRBV12-3 or TRBV12-4 to TRBJ2-2; 9 nucleotides match TRBD2. V gave up 6 bases and J gave up 2 bases; unmatched junction bases: 4. This CDR3 has 15 amino acids. DNA of the CDR3: TGTGCCAGCAGGAAGACTAGCGGAAACACCGGGGAGCTGTTTTTT. The encoded protein is CASRKTSGNTGELFF.

The gene calls are TRBV4-2 and TRBJ1-1, with D unresolved. Germline lookup yields CDR1 LGHNA and CDR2 YNFKEQ. This CDR3 is built from 17 residues. V was pared by 0 bases and J by 1 base, with 15 bases between. The CDR3: CASSQEGLVVANTEAFF. The CDR3 DNA follows: TGTGCCAGCAGCCAAGAGGGTTTAGTGGTAGCGAACACTGAAGCTTTCTTT.

This clonotype was seen a few times. The chain couples TRBV27 to TRBJ2-3; 8 bases line up with TRBD1. CDR1 is MNHEY, CDR2 SMNVEV, per germline (reference sequence). The CDR3 is made up of 16 amino acids. After removal of 5 bases from V and 1 base from J, the junction contained 8 bases not matched to a gene. The DNA for the CDR3 is TGTGCCAGCAGTGCGGGACAGGTCCACGGCACAGATACGCAGTATTTT. Amino acids: CASSAGQVHGTDTQYF.

About this clonotype itself: At one boundary the junction diverges from the germline segment, which might be a read error. The CDR3 reads CASSIGDRLPDQETQYF. Written as DNA, the CDR3 is TGTGCCAGTAGTATTGGGGACAGACTGCCAGACCAGGAGACCCAGTACTTC. This chain joins TRBV19 and TRBJ2-5; TRBD1 aligns across 7 bases. CDR1 is LNHDA and CDR2 is SQIVND in the germline V gene (reference sequence). The CDR3 is 17 amino acids.

This clonotype was recorded a few times. The gene calls are TRBV7-6 and TRBJ2-1; the D call may be TRBD1 or TRBD2 (6 bases each). CDR1 SGHVS and CDR2 FNYEAQ come from the germline V gene. This CDR3 region has 14 residues. V was shortened by 3 bases and J by 7 bases, with 13 bases between the two germline ends. The CDR3 spells CASSFWGAGNEQFF. The CDR3 DNA reads TGTGCCAGCAGCTTTTGGGGGGCGGGAAATGAGCAGTTCTTC. Supplemented by reference TRBV7-6 and TRBJ2-1, the full variable domain reads GAGVSQSPRYKVTKRGQDVALRCDPISGHVSLYWYRQALGQGPEFLTYFNYEAQQDKSGLPNDRFSAERPEGSISTLTIQRTEQRDSAMYRCASSFWGAGNEQFFGPGTRLTVL.